Shown below are 10 T cell receptor beta chains from a single sample sequenced in a study of blood T cell repertoires in COVID-19. Using immunoSEQ multiplex PCR, the repertoire was profiled, and TCRdb retains in-frame clones only, with some absent. Among roughly 48,000 clones, roughly four fifths were seen once, and the ten largest hold approximately 7%. Sequenced material: peripheral blood. The receptors originated from a man aged 35 to 55 with acute or convalescent COVID-19.

This chain joins TRBV24-1 and TRBJ2-1; D gene unclear. This CDR3 contains 15 residues. Trimming shortened V by 2 bases and J by 4 bases, and 11 bases separated the two germline ends. CDR1 and CDR2 from the germline V gene are KGHDR and SFDVKD. The CDR3 spells CATSDYSTAYNEQFF. CDR3 coding DNA: TGTGCCACCAGTGATTATAGTACAGCTTACAATGAGCAGTTCTTC.

This clone was counted between two and nine times. The chain is built from TRBV19 and TRBJ1-2, with D possibly TRBD1 on 5 matching bases. The length of the CDR3 is 17 residues. The germline V and J ends were trimmed by 4 bases and 12 bases, with 30 bases remaining between them. Germline CDR1 and CDR2: LNHDA and SQIVND (reference sequence). The CDR3 DNA reads as TGTGCCAGTAGTAGTAGCTTGGTCTGGGGCAGTGGGCAAGGAAACACCTTC. Translating gives CASSSSLVWGSGQGNTF.

The chain couples TRBV2 to TRBJ1-1; TRBD1 aligns across 7 bases. The CDR3 spans 12 residues. Per germline, CDR1 SNHLY and CDR2 FYNNEI. The J segment lost 11 bases and the V segment lost 2 bases, leaving 5 bases of the junction unmatched. The CDR3 nucleotides are TGTGCCAGCAGTGAATGGGACAGCGACGCTTTCTTT. Translating gives CASSEWDSDAFF.

There are a few counts of this clone. The chain has TRBV29-1 and TRBJ1-1, with 7 bases fitting TRBD1. CDR3 length: 13 residues. Germline V gives CDR1 SQVTM, CDR2 ANQGSEA. Unmatched junction bases numbered 4, after V lost 4 bases and J lost 2 bases. The CDR3 DNA sequence: TGCAGCGTTGGGAGACAGGGCAACACTGAAGCTTTCTTT. Translating it yields CSVGRQGNTEAFF.

This chain links TRBV5-6 with TRBJ2-7, with D possibly being TRBD1 (7 bases). Trimming pared 0 bases from V and 6 bases from J, leaving 10 bases between. CDR1 and CDR2 (germline): SGHDT, YYEEEE. The CDR3 runs 13 residues. In nucleotides, the CDR3 is TGTGCCAGCAGCTTGGTGCAGGGGGGCGAGCAGTACTTC. Its protein is CASSLVQGGEQYF. Looking up the rest from reference TRBV5-6 and TRBJ2-7 gives the full variable domain: DAGVTQSPTHLIKTRGQQVTLRCSPKSGHDTVSWYQQALGQGPQFIFQYYEEEERQRGNFPDRFSGHQFPNYSSELNVNALLLGDSALYLCASSLVQGGEQYFGPGTRLTVT.

This clone was seen a few times. The chain links TRBV2 to TRBJ2-5; 7 bases are shared with TRBD2. J was trimmed by 4 bases and V by 2 bases; bases with no gene match: 7. The CDR3 is 15 residues long. From germline, CDR1 is SNHLY and CDR2 FYNNEI. CDR3 bases: TGTGCCAGCAGTGAACAGGGCGGGGAGGGAGAGACCCAGTACTTC. Protein product: CASSEQGGEGETQYF.

CDR3 region: CASSQETYGYTF. The CDR3 DNA reads as TGTGCCAGCAGCCAGGAGACTTATGGCTACACCTTC. J is TRBJ1-2 and V is TRBV3-1 (or the pseudogene TRBV3-2); D gene uncertain. This CDR3 spans 12 amino acids. CDR1 and CDR2 (germline): LGHDT, YNNKEL (reference sequence). Trimming stripped 3 bases from V and 5 bases from J, with 7 bases between.

This clone has just a few counts. The gene calls are TRBV3-1 (or the pseudogene TRBV3-2) and TRBJ1-5; 7 bases match TRBD1. The germline gives CDR1 LGHDT, CDR2 YNNKEL (reference sequence). J gave up 2 bases and V 1 base, and 2 bases lay outside the gene matches. The CDR3 consists of 15 residues. CDR3 amino acids: CASSQAGGRNQPQHF. The CDR3 DNA is TGTGCCAGCAGCCAAGCAGGGGGGCGCAATCAGCCCCAGCATTTT.

The V and J genes are TRBV11-2 and TRBJ2-2, with D maybe TRBD2 (7 bases). The germline V gene has CDR1 SGHAT and CDR2 FQNNGV. The V end lost 5 bases, the J end lost 3 bases, and 16 bases lay between the germline ends. The CDR3 sequence is 16 residues long. CDR3 bases: TGTGCCAGCAGCCCAAGGGGGGGGCCGGACACCGGGGAGCTGTTTTTT. Its protein product is CASSPRGGPDTGELFF.

This chain links TRBV2 with TRBJ1-1; 7 bases agree with TRBD1. V dropped 6 bases and J dropped 3; count of bases not matched to a gene: 4. CDR1 is SNHLY, CDR2 FYNNEI, per germline. The length of the CDR3 is 13 residues. CDR3 in amino acids: CASSLDRDTEAFF. CDR3 in DNA: TGTGCCAGCAGCCTCGACAGGGACACTGAAGCTTTCTTT.